This TCR beta chain was retrieved from a study of vaccination and CD4 T cells after COVID-19. Study context: It was a median 101 days after diagnosis, with a range of 35 to 161, that post-COVID samples were drawn. Overlapping spike pools from SARS-CoV-2 and HCoV-NL63, HCoV-OC43 and HCoV-229E served as culture stimuli.

Whole-study findings and limits: There was no significant change from roughly 21 to 40 median reactive clonotypes.

Treatment meaning: roughly 10-day PBMC culture with coronavirus spike peptide pools or control peptides (ViraFEST assay). CDR3 length equals 13 residues. Looked up from germline, CDR1 is SGHTA and CDR2 is FQGNSA. A remark on this clonotype: Its antigen is unknown.

At the Johns Hopkins FTIC core, DNA taken from cultured CD4+ T cells was sequenced by way of the Oncomine TCR Beta short-read assay. Each CDR3 protein is one row after TCRdb ran MiXCR on the PCR reads. The sample includes roughly 16,000 distinct CDR3 sequences, about 46% of them seen just once. Specimen: CD4+ T cells from blood, cultured in vitro. The TCR comes from a human donor who had recovered from COVID-19. The chain is built from TRBV7-2 and TRBJ2-1; D assignment may be TRBD1 or TRBD2 (7 bases each). The J call may not be correct, given that the DNA end is closer to TRBJ2-7. The CDR3 sequence: CASSSQGGYEQYF. In DNA, the CDR3 is TGTGCCAGCAGCTCGCAGGGGGGGTACGAGCAGTACTTC.